These 5 T cell receptor beta chains share one sample of origin, sequenced in a study of T-cell reconstitution after alpha-beta-depleted transplantation in children. Researchers prepared the TCRbeta library using unique molecular identifiers, the study reports. Using its own MiXCR run on the PCR reads, TCRdb lists one record per CDR3 protein. The table has 300,000 or so distinct CDR3 sequences, approximately 23% seen once; the top ten hold roughly 9.7%. The specimen was PBMCs, mostly from graft donor cells, collected 180 days after TCRalphabeta/CD19-depleted stem cell transplant. Source of these receptors: a male patient aged 10 to 17 who had a stem cell transplant for acute lymphoblastic leukemia, so the T cells may come from the graft donor.

The chain links TRBV20-1 to TRBJ2-1; D unclear. CDR1 is DFQATT and CDR2 is SNEGSKA in the germline V gene (reference sequence). This CDR3 has 15 residues. V dropped 2 bases and J dropped 8 bases, with 19 bases sitting between them. The CDR3 DNA is TGCAGTGCTAGATCACGAGGCCGCGGCCGGGATGAGCAGTTCTTC. It codes for CSARSRGRGRDEQFF.

This clonotype was recorded a few times. This chain links TRBV12-3 or TRBV12-4 with TRBJ1-2; 8 nucleotides match TRBD1. This CDR3 has 13 amino acids. J was trimmed by 5 bases and V by 6 bases; bases with no gene match: 5. The CDR3 bases are TGTGCCAGCAGCTACAGGGGGAGTTATGGCTACACCTTC. It yields the protein CASSYRGSYGYTF.

This clonotype was detected many times. The gene calls are TRBV29-1 and TRBJ2-1, with a tentative D call TRBD2 (6 bases). The length of the CDR3 is 11 residues. Germline-derived CDR1 and CDR2 are SQVTM and ANQGSEA. With 8 bases removed from V and 11 bases from J, the gap between germline ends came to 16 bases. The CDR3 here is CSTGSLQKQFF. CDR3 in DNA: TGCAGCACCGGGAGCCTACAAAAGCAGTTCTTC.

This clonotype was counted at least ten times. The gene calls are TRBV7-9 and TRBJ2-2, with TRBD1 as a possible D gene (6 bases). V was pared by 6 bases and J by 6 bases, with 20 bases between. The CDR3 length is 16 residues. CDR1 SEHNR and CDR2 FQNEAQ come from the germline V gene (reference sequence). The CDR3 spells CASRFFATGKAGELFF. As DNA, the CDR3 is TGTGCCAGCAGGTTTTTCGCCACAGGGAAGGCCGGGGAGCTGTTTTTT.

This clonotype has only a few counts. J is TRBJ1-1 and V is TRBV12-3 or TRBV12-4; no definite D call. Trimming removed 6 bases from V and 0 bases from J, with 8 bases in between. There are 13 residues in the CDR3. For the CDR3, the DNA is TGTGCCAGCAGCCATGATATGAACACTGAAGCTTTCTTT. It yields the protein CASSHDMNTEAFF.